The 18 T cell receptor beta chains given below trace back to one sample, sequenced in a study of cytomegalovirus exposure and HLA in healthy donors. Amplification used 60 Vbeta primers and 13 Jbeta primers. TCRdb's copy holds only in-frame clones and misses some; the assay was immunoSEQ multiplex PCR. This table holds about 170,000 clones, around 68% found once. Input material: PBMCs. The receptors come from a girl aged 10 to 17 in good health and CMV-seronegative.

This chain uses TRBV6-6 with TRBJ1-4, with TRBD1 identical over 7 bases. The V segment lost 8 bases and the J segment 0 bases; nucleotides outside the gene matches: 6. The CDR3 covers 15 residues. Per the germline V gene, CDR1 is MNHNY and CDR2 is SVGAGI (reference sequence). CDR3 loop: CASESGTATNEKLFF. The CDR3 DNA is TGTGCCAGCGAGTCTGGGACAGCAACTAATGAAAAACTGTTTTTT.

This chain uses TRBV11-2 with TRBJ1-4; D is possibly TRBD1 (6 bases). The CDR3 has 14 residues. Trimming pared 0 bases from V and 8 bases from J, leaving 10 bases between. Germline CDR1 SGHAT, CDR2 FQNNGV. The CDR3 sequence: CASSLDRGSEKLFF. DNA for the CDR3: TGTGCCAGCAGCTTAGACAGGGGAAGCGAAAAACTGTTTTTT.

This chain joins TRBV2 and TRBJ2-7, with D perhaps TRBD2 (6 bases). V lost 8 bases and J lost 6, with 14 bases in between. This CDR3 contains 12 residues. CDR1 SNHLY and CDR2 FYNNEI come from the germline V gene. The CDR3 DNA sequence: TGTGCCAGCCTGGGATGGGGAGGCGAGCAGTACTTC. Translating gives CASLGWGGEQYF.

V gene TRBV15 combines with J gene TRBJ2-2, with a tentative D call TRBD2 (6 bases). This CDR3 comprises 15 residues. With 1 base removed from V and 4 bases from J, the gap between germline ends came to 10 bases. Germline lookup yields CDR1 LNHNV and CDR2 YYDKDF (reference sequence). CDR3: CATSRAPGVTGELFF. CDR3 DNA: TGTGCCACCAGCAGAGCCCCGGGGGTCACCGGGGAGCTGTTTTTT.

This clone occurred a few times. The chain couples TRBV27 to TRBJ1-1; D unresolved. This CDR3 has 15 residues. V lost 5 bases and J lost 4, with 17 bases in between. Germline V gene lookup returns CDR1 MNHEY and CDR2 SMNVEV (reference sequence). CDR3 DNA: TGTGCCAGCAGTCTCCAGAGCGGGGTTAGCACTGAAGCTTTCTTT. Residues: CASSLQSGVSTEAFF.

Only a few counts were recorded for this clone. CDR3 loop: CASSLEALDGNQPQHF. The CDR3 DNA is TGTGCCAGCAGCTTGGAGGCCCTGGATGGCAATCAGCCCCAGCATTTT. The V and J genes are TRBV7-9 and TRBJ1-5; no clear D gene. Trimming pared 3 bases from V and 2 bases from J, leaving 14 bases between. CDR1 SEHNR and CDR2 FQNEAQ come from the germline V gene (reference sequence). The length of the CDR3 is 16 residues.

The chain links TRBV5-1 to TRBJ1-5; D is unresolved. Germline-derived CDR1 and CDR2 are SGHRS and YFSETQ. This CDR3 is 15 amino acids long. V lost 0 bases and J 1 base, leaving 8 bases between the germline ends. CDR3 DNA sequence: TGCGCCAGCAGCTTGGAAGGGAGCAGCAATCAGCCCCAGCATTTT. This sequence encodes CASSLEGSSNQPQHF.

The chain is built from TRBV6-5 and TRBJ1-5, with 7 bases matching TRBD1. The trim removed 5 bases at V and 2 bases at J, leaving 6 bases unmatched. The germline gives CDR1 MNHEY, CDR2 SVGAGI. This CDR3 is 15 amino acids long. DNA of the CDR3: TGTGCCAGCAGTCGCACAGGGGTTGGCAATCAGCCCCAGCATTTT. Translating gives CASSRTGVGNQPQHF.

This sequence joins TRBV9 and TRBJ2-1, with D tentatively TRBD2 (6 bases). The CDR3 totals 14 residues. V was pared by 6 bases and J by 7 bases, with 17 bases between. Germline V gene sequence: CDR1 SGDLS, CDR2 YYNGEE. CDR3 sequence (DNA): TGTGCCAGCACCCACGGGCAGGGACTTAATGAGCAGTTCTTC. As protein: CASTHGQGLNEQFF.

The V call is TRBV7-9, the J call TRBJ1-1; TRBD1 is a possible D gene (6 bases). CDR3 size: 15 residues. V lost 5 bases to trimming and J lost 2 bases, with 15 bases between them. Per germline, CDR1 SEHNR and CDR2 FQNEAQ (reference sequence). The CDR3 spells CASSLLQGVNTEAFF. The CDR3 bases are TGTGCCAGCAGCCTCCTACAGGGAGTTAACACTGAAGCTTTCTTT.

The V call is TRBV19, the J call TRBJ1-2; D possibly corresponds to TRBD1 (6 bases). CDR1 LNHDA and CDR2 SQIVND come from the germline V gene (reference sequence). V was pared by 1 base and J by 5 bases, with 8 bases between. The CDR3 has 13 amino acids. The DNA for the CDR3 is TGTGCCAGTAGTATAGGGGACATATATGGCTACACCTTC. It codes for CASSIGDIYGYTF.

The V and J genes are TRBV6-5 and TRBJ2-1; D might be TRBD1 (5 bases). The germline V and J ends were trimmed by 0 bases and 5 bases, with 14 bases remaining between them. CDR1 MNHEY and CDR2 SVGAGI come from the germline V gene. The length of the CDR3 is 16 residues. The CDR3 region has the DNA TGTGCCAGCAGTTACTCTGGGCAGGGTGATGACAATGAGCAGTTCTTC. Residues: CASSYSGQGDDNEQFF.

The J gene is TRBJ2-7, the V gene TRBV6-1; possible D gene TRBD1, 6 bases. The CDR3 has 13 residues. The V end was cut by 3 bases, the J end by 5 bases, with 11 bases between. Germline V CDR1 and CDR2: MNHNS, SASEGT. CDR3 bases: TGTGCCAGCAGTGAGACAGGAGTAGACGAGCAGTACTTC. Translating gives CASSETGVDEQYF.

V and J are TRBV5-8 and TRBJ2-5; 8 bases are shared with TRBD2. The CDR3 contains 14 residues. Trimming cost V 4 bases and J 5 bases; bases outside gene matches: 7. Germline V gives CDR1 SGHTS, CDR2 YDEGEE. CDR3 nucleotide sequence: TGTGCCAGCAGCCACGGGGGGGCCTCGGAGACCCAGTACTTC. This gives the protein CASSHGGASETQYF.

A single count supports this clone. The chain links TRBV9 to TRBJ2-1, with D perhaps TRBD2 (6 bases). Germline V lookup: CDR1 SGDLS, CDR2 YYNGEE. V lost 6 bases and J 2 bases, leaving 12 bases between the germline ends. This CDR3 is 14 amino acids long. CDR3 amino acids: CASTIGGAYNEQFF. CDR3 DNA: TGTGCCAGCACCATCGGCGGGGCCTACAATGAGCAGTTCTTC.

The rearrangement uses TRBV27 and TRBJ2-7; 12 nucleotides line up with TRBD2. Germline CDR1 and CDR2: MNHEY and SMNVEV (reference sequence). There are 15 residues in the CDR3. The trim removed 3 bases at V and 4 bases at J, leaving 4 bases unmatched. Here the CDR3 reads CASSFLAGGKYEQYF. The DNA of the CDR3 is TGTGCCAGCAGTTTCCTAGCGGGGGGGAAGTACGAGCAGTACTTC.

This clone appeared a few times. The rearrangement uses TRBV14 and TRBJ2-5; 9 positions match TRBD2. This CDR3 spans 16 amino acids. V gave up 4 bases and J gave up 1 base; unmatched junction bases: 7. Germline lookup yields CDR1 SGHDN and CDR2 FVKESK. The CDR3 here is CASSRLAGVFQETQYF. The DNA of the CDR3 is TGTGCCAGCAGCCGATTAGCGGGGGTTTTCCAAGAGACCCAGTACTTC.

This clone was detected a few times. V usage is TRBV30 and J usage is TRBJ2-7; 7 positions match TRBD1. There are 13 residues in the CDR3. CDR1 GTSNPN and CDR2 SVGIG come from the germline V gene (reference sequence). The V segment lost 2 bases and the J segment 5 bases; nucleotides outside the gene matches: 6. The CDR3 sequence is CAWSWSQGDEQYF. The CDR3 region has the DNA TGTGCCTGGAGTTGGTCCCAGGGGGACGAGCAGTACTTC. Filled out from reference TRBV30 and TRBJ2-7, the complete variable domain reads SQTIHQWPATLVQPVGSPLSLECTVEGTSNPNLYWYRQAAGRGLQLLFYSVGIGQISSEVPQNLSASRPQDRQFILSSKKLLLSDSGFYLCAWSWSQGDEQYFGPGTRLTVT.